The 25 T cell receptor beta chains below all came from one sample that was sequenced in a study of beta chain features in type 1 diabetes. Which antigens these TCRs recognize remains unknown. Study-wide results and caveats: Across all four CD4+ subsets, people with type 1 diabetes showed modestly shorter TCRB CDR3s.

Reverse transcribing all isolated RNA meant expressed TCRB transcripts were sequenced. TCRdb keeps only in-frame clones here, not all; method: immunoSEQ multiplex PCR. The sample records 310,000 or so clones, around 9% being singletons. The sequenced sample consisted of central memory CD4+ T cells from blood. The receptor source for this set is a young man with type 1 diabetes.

CDR3: CALDRGTYNEQFF. DNA for the CDR3: TGTGCCCTGGACAGGGGCACCTACAATGAGCAGTTCTTC. The chain combines TRBV30 with TRBJ2-1; 9 positions match TRBD1. From germline, CDR1 is GTSNPN and CDR2 SVGIG (reference sequence). Losses at the gene ends were 8 bases for V and 2 bases for J; bases not matched to a gene: 4. The CDR3 length is 13 residues.

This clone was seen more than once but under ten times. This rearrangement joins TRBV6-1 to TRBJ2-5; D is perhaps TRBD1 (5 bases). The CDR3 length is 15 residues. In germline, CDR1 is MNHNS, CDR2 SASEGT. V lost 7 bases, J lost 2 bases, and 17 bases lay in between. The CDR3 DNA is TGTGCCAGCACCATCGTAACAGGTGGACAAGAGACCCAGTACTTC. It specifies CASTIVTGGQETQYF.

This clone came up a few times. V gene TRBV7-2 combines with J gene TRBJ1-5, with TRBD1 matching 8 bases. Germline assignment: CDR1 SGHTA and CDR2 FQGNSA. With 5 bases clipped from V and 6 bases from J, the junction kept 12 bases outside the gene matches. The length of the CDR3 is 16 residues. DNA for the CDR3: TGTGCCAGCAGCCTCAATCCCGGGACAGGTGGTCAGCCCCAGCATTTT. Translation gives CASSLNPGTGGQPQHF.

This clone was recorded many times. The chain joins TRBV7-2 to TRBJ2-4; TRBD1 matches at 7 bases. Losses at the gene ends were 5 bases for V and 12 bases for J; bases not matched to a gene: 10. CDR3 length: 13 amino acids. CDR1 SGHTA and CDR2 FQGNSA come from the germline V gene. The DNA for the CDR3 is TGTGCCAGCAGCGCCCGGACAGGTGGGACTCAGTACTTC. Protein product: CASSARTGGTQYF.

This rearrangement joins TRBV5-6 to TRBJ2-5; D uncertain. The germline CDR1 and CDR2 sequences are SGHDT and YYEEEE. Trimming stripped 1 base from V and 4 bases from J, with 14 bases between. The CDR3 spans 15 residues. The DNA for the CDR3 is TGTGCCAGCAGCTTGAAAAAGACTCTCGGAGAGACCCAGTACTTC. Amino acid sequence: CASSLKKTLGETQYF. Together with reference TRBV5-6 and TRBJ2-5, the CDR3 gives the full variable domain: DAGVTQSPTHLIKTRGQQVTLRCSPKSGHDTVSWYQQALGQGPQFIFQYYEEEERQRGNFPDRFSGHQFPNYSSELNVNALLLGDSALYLCASSLKKTLGETQYFGPGTRLLVL.

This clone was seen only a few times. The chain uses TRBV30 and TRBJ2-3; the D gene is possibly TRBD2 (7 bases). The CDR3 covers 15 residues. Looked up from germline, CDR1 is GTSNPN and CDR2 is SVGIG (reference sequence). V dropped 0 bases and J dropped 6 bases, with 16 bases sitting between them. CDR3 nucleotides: TGTGCCTGGAGTGTACGGCGGGGGCTAGCGGATACGCAGTATTTT. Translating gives CAWSVRRGLADTQYF. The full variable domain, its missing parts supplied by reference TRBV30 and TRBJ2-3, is SQTIHQWPATLVQPVGSPLSLECTVEGTSNPNLYWYRQAAGRGLQLLFYSVGIGQISSEVPQNLSASRPQDRQFILSSKKLLLSDSGFYLCAWSVRRGLADTQYFGPGTRLTVL.

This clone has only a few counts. CDR3 loop: CASSLEVATGELFF. The CDR3 DNA is TGCGCCAGCAGCTTGGAGGTGGCTACCGGGGAGCTGTTTTTT. This chain joins TRBV5-1 and TRBJ2-2; D unresolved. The CDR3 is 14 residues long. CDR1 and CDR2 (germline): SGHRS, YFSETQ. Deletions cut 0 bases from V and 5 bases from J, with 8 bases between. Supplemented by reference TRBV5-1 and TRBJ2-2, the full variable domain reads KAGVTQTPRYLIKTRGQQVTLSCSPISGHRSVSWYQQTPGQGLQFLFEYFSETQRNKGNFPGRFSGRQFSNSRSEMNVSTLELGDSALYLCASSLEVATGELFFGEGSRLTVL.

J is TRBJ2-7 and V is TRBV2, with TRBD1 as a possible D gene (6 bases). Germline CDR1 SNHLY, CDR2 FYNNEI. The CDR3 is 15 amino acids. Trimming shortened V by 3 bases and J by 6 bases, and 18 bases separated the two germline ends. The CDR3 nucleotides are TGTGCCAGCAGTGATGTAGTAGGGGGTCCGGGCGAGCAGTACTTC. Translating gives CASSDVVGGPGEQYF.

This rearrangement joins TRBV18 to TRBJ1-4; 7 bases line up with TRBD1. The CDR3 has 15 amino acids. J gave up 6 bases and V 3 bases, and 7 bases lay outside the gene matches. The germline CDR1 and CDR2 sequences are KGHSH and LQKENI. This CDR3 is CASSPNRDSHEKLFF. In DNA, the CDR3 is TGTGCCAGCTCACCGAACCGGGACAGTCATGAAAAACTGTTTTTT.

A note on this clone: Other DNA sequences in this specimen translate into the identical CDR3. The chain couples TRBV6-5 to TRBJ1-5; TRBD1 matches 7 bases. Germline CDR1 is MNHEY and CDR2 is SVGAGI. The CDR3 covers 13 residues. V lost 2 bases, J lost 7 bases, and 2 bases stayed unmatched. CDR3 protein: CASSYDRDQPQHF. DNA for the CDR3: TGTGCCAGCAGTTACGACAGGGACCAGCCCCAGCATTTT.

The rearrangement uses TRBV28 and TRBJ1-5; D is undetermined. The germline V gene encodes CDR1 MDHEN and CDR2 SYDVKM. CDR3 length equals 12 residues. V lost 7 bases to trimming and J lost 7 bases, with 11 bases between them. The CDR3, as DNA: TGTGCCAGCAAAGGTGGTCGGCAGCCCCAGCATTTT. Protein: CASKGGRQPQHF. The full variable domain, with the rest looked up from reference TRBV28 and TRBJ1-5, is DVKVTQSSRYLVKRTGEKVFLECVQDMDHENMFWYRQDPGLGLRLIYFSYDVKMKEKGDIPEGYSVSREKKERFSLILESASTNQTSMYLCASKGGRQPQHFGDGTRLSIL.

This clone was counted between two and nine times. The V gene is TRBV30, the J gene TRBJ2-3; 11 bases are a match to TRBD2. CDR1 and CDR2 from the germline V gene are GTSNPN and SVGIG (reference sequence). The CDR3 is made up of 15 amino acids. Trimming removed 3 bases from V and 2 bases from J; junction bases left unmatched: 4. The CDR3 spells CAWSLSGGATDTQYF. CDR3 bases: TGTGCCTGGAGCCTTAGCGGGGGGGCCACAGATACGCAGTATTTT.

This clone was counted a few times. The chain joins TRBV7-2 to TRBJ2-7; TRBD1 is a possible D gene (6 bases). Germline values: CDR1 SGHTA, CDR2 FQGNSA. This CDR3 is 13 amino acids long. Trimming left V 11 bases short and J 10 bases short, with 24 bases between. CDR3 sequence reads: CACTISLTGLQYF. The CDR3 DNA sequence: TGTGCCTGCACAATTTCTCTCACAGGGCTCCAGTACTTC.

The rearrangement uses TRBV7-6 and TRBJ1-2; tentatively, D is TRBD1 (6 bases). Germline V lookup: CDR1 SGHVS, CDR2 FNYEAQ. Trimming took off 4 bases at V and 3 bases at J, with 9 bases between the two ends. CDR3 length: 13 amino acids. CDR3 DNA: TGTGCCAGCAGCTCCGGGACATACTATGGCTACACCTTC. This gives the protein CASSSGTYYGYTF.

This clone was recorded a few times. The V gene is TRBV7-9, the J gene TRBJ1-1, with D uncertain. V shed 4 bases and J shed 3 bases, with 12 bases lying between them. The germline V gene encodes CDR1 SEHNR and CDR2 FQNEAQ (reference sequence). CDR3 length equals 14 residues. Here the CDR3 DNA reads TGTGCCAGCAGCTCTTCCACCGGGGACACTGAAGCTTTCTTT. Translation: CASSSSTGDTEAFF.

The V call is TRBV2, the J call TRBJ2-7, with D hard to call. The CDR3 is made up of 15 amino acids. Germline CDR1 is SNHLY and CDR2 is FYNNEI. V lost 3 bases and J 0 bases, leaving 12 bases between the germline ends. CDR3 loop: CASSESQVISYEQYF. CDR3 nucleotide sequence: TGTGCCAGCAGTGAGTCCCAGGTAATCTCCTACGAGCAGTACTTC.

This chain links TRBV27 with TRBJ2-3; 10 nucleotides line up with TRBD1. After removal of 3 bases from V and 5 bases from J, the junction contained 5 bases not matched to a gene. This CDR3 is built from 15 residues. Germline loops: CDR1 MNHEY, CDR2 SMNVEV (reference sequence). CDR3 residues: CASSFMTGGVDTQYF. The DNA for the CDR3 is TGTGCCAGCAGTTTTATGACAGGGGGCGTAGATACGCAGTATTTT.

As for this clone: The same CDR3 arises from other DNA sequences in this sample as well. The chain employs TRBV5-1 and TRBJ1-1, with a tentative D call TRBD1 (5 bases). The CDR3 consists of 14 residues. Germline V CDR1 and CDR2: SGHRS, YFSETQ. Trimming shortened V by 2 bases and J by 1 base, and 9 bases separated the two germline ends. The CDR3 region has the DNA TGCGCCAGCAGCTTCGGGACGGGGAACACTGAAGCTTTCTTT. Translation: CASSFGTGNTEAFF.

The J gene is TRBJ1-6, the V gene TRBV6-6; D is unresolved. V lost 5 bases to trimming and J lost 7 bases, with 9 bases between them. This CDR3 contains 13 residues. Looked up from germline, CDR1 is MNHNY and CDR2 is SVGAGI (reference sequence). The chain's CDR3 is CASSPQQNSPLHF. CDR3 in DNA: TGTGCCAGCAGTCCCCAACAGAATTCACCCCTCCACTTT.

The CDR3 nucleotides are TGCGCCAGCAGCGTGACAGGGGGCTTAACTGAAGCTTTCTTT. Protein sequence: CASSVTGGLTEAFF. The V gene is TRBV5-1, the J gene TRBJ1-1, with 10 bases fitting TRBD1. Trimming cost V 4 bases and J 5 bases; bases outside gene matches: 5. Looked up from germline, CDR1 is SGHRS and CDR2 is YFSETQ. The CDR3 length is 14 residues.

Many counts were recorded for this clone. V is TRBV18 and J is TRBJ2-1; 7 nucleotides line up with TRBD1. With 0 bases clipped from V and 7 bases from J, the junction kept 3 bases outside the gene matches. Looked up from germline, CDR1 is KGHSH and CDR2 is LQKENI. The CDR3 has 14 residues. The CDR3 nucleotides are TGTGCCAGCTCACCACCGCCGACAGGGAATGAGCAGTTCTTC. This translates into CASSPPPTGNEQFF.

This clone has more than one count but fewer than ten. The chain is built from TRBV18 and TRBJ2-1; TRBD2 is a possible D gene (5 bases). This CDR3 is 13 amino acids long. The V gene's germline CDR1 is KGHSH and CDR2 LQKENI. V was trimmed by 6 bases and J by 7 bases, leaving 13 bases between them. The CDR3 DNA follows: TGTGCCAGCTCGTCATCGAGAGGGAATGAGCAGTTCTTC. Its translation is CASSSSRGNEQFF.

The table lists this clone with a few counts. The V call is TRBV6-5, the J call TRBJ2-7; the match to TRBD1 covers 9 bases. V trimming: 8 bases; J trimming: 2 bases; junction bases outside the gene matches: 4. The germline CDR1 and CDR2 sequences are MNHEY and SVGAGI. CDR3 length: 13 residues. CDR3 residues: CASRGDRAYEQYF. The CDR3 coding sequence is TGTGCCAGCCGCGGGGACAGGGCCTACGAGCAGTACTTC.

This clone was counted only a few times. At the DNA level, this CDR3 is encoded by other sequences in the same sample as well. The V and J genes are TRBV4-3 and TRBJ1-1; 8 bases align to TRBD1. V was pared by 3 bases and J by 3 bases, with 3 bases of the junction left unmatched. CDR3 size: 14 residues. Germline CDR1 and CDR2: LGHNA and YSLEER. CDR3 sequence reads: CASSQETGDTEAFF. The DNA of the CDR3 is TGCGCCAGCAGCCAGGAGACAGGGGACACTGAAGCTTTCTTT.

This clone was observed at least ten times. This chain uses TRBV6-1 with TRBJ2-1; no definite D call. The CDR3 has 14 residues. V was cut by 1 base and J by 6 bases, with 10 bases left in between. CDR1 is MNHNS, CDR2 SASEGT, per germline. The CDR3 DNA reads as TGTGCCAGCAGTGAAGGGTCTGGGGTCAATGAGCAGTTCTTC. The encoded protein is CASSEGSGVNEQFF.